The present entry profiles one T cell receptor (beta chain) with its context. The clone's antigen remains unknown. Base qualities are missing; no much larger clone stands one base away. These data come from a study of blood T cell repertoires in COVID-19 (dated by TCRdb to 2018 to 2020). Regarding the research as a whole: Samples from collaborators originated in the United States, Italy and Spain and spanned both the acute and convalescent phases of COVID-19. The material from the prospective study consisted of cDNA or gDNA derived from T cells, B-cell-depleted T cells, or PBMCs. The dataset comprised deeply sampled blood TCRbeta repertoires from subjects exposed to, actively infected with, or recovered from COVID-19. The repertoires were made available in a free public database intended to serve as a resource for research on the immune response to SARS-CoV-2. The samples were drawn from the first 160 participants of the ongoing ImmuneRACE study and from 950 to 1,500 subjects provided by 6 global collaborators. A de-identified subject ID, COVID-19 status, age in years and sex were almost always included in the sample metadata. Where HLA class I and class II types were available, the types were taken from metadata supplied by the sample provider, not from assay-based typing. The paper as a whole reports these results and caveats: Clinical and demographic metadata were provided uncurated, with the amount varying by source and participant.

The junction carries 6 bases between V and J, which are trimmed by 3 bases and 0 bases respectively. Via the germline V gene, CDR1 is MNHNS and CDR2 SASEGT. Inclusive of the bounding cysteine and phenylalanine, the CDR3 is 14 residues long. Only the CDR3 DNA stays, 42 bases, in frame from base 1. Collaborating institutions collected whole blood in K2EDTA tubes following their own protocols. For TCRbeta analysis, collaborators shipped samples in one of three forms: frozen whole blood, isolated PBMCs, or DNA extracted from either of those sample types. The immunoSEQ Assay, a bias-controlled multiplex PCR, was used to amplify TCRbeta CDR3 regions from genomic DNA. In the original analysis: The number of nucleated cells in each sample was estimated from the amplification of reference gene primers within the assay. To quantify the absolute abundance of each unique TCRbeta CDR3 rearrangement, sequence reads were collapsed and filtered. Productive Simpson clonality was computed per sample as the square root of Simpson's diversity index over productive rearrangements. The table was pulled from immuneACCESS by TCRdb, which kept in-frame rearrangements only. Such tables lose some clones; where checked, under half of the loss comes from unresolved V genes, and the rest has no known cause. V and J calls and clone size come straight from that table; D and trimming were deduced from the DNA. Here the sample has 120,000 to 150,000 clones; roughly 90% occur a single time. The top ten hold 0.8% to 0.95% of the sample.

The sequence was obtained from a woman in her fifties or sixties with acute or convalescent COVID-19. The chain employs TRBV6-1 and TRBJ2-1, and possibly TRBD1, on 5 matching bases. Sample: peripheral blood. The DNA sequence is given as TGTGCCAGCAGTGATGACAGCTCCTACAATGAGCAGTTCTTC. Its amino acids are CASSDDSSYNEQFF.